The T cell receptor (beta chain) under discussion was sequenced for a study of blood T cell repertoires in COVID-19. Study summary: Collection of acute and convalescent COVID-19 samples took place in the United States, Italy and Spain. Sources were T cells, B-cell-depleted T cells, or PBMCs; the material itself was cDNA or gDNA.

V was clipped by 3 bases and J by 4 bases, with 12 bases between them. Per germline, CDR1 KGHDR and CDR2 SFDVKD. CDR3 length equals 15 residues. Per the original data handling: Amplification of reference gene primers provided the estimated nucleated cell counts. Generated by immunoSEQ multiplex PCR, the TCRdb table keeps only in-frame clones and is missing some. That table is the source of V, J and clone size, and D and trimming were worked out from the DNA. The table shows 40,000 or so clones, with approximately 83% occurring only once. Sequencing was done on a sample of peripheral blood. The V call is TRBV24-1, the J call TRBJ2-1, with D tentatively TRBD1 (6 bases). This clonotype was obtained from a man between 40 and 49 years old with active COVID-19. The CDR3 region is CATSDQGLLYNEQFF. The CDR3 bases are TGTGCCACCAGTGATCAGGGGCTTCTTTACAATGAGCAGTTCTTC.